The 30 T cell receptor beta chains presented below share a single source sample, sequenced in a study of cytomegalovirus exposure and HLA in healthy donors. Primers included in the PCR were 60 Vbeta and 13 Jbeta primers. Produced via immunoSEQ multiplex PCR; TCRdb's table is partial and in-frame only. The sample yields some 120,000 clones, 76% seen once. Sequencing used PBMCs. These receptors all come from a man aged 50-59 years in good health and CMV-seronegative.

V usage is TRBV6-5 and J usage is TRBJ1-1; possibly TRBD1 for D (5 bases). The CDR3 spans 13 residues. V was trimmed by 5 bases and J by 5 bases, leaving 12 bases between them. CDR1 MNHEY and CDR2 SVGAGI come from the germline V gene. CDR3 protein: CASSPTTDTEAFF. CDR3 sequence (DNA): TGTGCCAGCAGTCCGACGACAGATACTGAAGCTTTCTTT.

The V call is TRBV5-1, the J call TRBJ2-4, with D unresolved. This CDR3 is built from 14 residues. The V gene lost 0 bases and the J gene lost 3 bases, with 7 bases spanning the gap. Germline lookup yields CDR1 SGHRS and CDR2 YFSETQ. The CDR3 sequence is CASSLGSDKNIQYF. The CDR3 DNA reads as TGCGCCAGCAGCTTGGGGAGCGACAAAAACATTCAGTACTTC.

This chain connects TRBV4-1 to TRBJ1-2; 11 nucleotides line up with TRBD1. V lost 1 base, J lost 8 bases, and 6 bases stayed unmatched. Germline V gene data show CDR1 as MGHRA and CDR2 as YSYEKL. This CDR3 has 15 residues. CDR3 DNA sequence: TGCGCCAGCAGCCAAGGGGGACAGGGGGTAGGAGGCTACACCTTC. Its protein is CASSQGGQGVGGYTF.

The V gene is TRBV30, the J gene TRBJ2-6, with no clear D. This CDR3 has 15 residues. CDR1 GTSNPN and CDR2 SVGIG come from the germline V gene (reference sequence). V lost 2 bases to trimming and J lost 0 bases, with 8 bases between them. CDR3: CAWSSLDSGANVLTF. The CDR3, as DNA: TGTGCCTGGAGTTCCTTAGACTCTGGGGCCAACGTCCTGACTTTC. Full variable domain (missing parts from reference TRBV30 and TRBJ2-6): SQTIHQWPATLVQPVGSPLSLECTVEGTSNPNLYWYRQAAGRGLQLLFYSVGIGQISSEVPQNLSASRPQDRQFILSSKKLLLSDSGFYLCAWSSLDSGANVLTFGAGSRLTVL.

The V gene is TRBV5-4, the J gene TRBJ2-3; 7 bases align to TRBD1. The CDR3 contains 17 residues. Looked up from germline, CDR1 is SGHNT and CDR2 is YYREEE (reference sequence). V trimming: 4 bases; J trimming: 4 bases; junction bases outside the gene matches: 15. CDR3 nucleotide sequence: TGTGCCAGCAGCCTGCAGGGGGAAGGAACCCGATCAGATACGCAGTATTTT. Protein sequence: CASSLQGEGTRSDTQYF.

The chain recombines TRBV28 with TRBJ1-1; the D is unclear. CDR1 MDHEN and CDR2 SYDVKM come from the germline V gene. This CDR3 has 14 residues. V lost 11 bases, J lost 2 bases, and 18 bases lay in between. The CDR3 coding sequence is TGTGCCCAGCATCGTACAGTTTTTAACACTGAAGCTTTCTTT. Translated, it gives CAQHRTVFNTEAFF.

The chain is built from TRBV11-2 and TRBJ2-4; D might be TRBD1 (5 bases). This CDR3 spans 15 amino acids. Germline lookup yields CDR1 SGHAT and CDR2 FQNNGV. The V end lost 1 base, the J end lost 8 bases, and 15 bases lay between the germline ends. Written as DNA, the CDR3 is TGTGCCAGCAGCTTAGGCCCAGGGTGGGAAGACATTCAGTACTTC. Translation: CASSLGPGWEDIQYF.

V gene TRBV27 combines with J gene TRBJ2-2; D possibly corresponds to TRBD1 (6 bases). Germline V gives CDR1 MNHEY, CDR2 SMNVEV (reference sequence). The CDR3 is 16 residues long. Trimming took off 0 bases at V and 3 bases at J, with 11 bases between the two ends. The CDR3 reads CASSLSTYRDTGELFF. The CDR3 DNA sequence: TGTGCCAGCAGTTTATCGACCTACAGGGACACCGGGGAGCTGTTTTTT.

The CDR3 sequence: CASSRSSAGGQYV. The DNA of the CDR3 is TGCGCCAGCAGTCGGTCTAGCGCGGGCGGGCAGTACGTC. V is TRBV5-1 and J is TRBJ2-7; weak D call: TRBD2 (6 bases). CDR3 length equals 13 residues. V gave up 5 bases and J gave up 9 bases, with 18 bases separating them. Germline V gene lookup returns CDR1 SGHRS and CDR2 YFSETQ.

CDR3 loop: CASSSRTGSNEQFF. CDR3 nucleotides: TGTGCCAGCAGCTCCAGGACAGGGAGCAATGAGCAGTTCTTC. The gene calls are TRBV7-9 and TRBJ2-1; 8 bases are shared with TRBD1. The V and J ends lost 4 bases and 6 bases, in that order; junction bases with no gene match: 5. This CDR3 spans 14 amino acids. CDR1 and CDR2 from the germline V gene are SEHNR and FQNEAQ (reference sequence).

The rearrangement links TRBV5-6 to TRBJ2-7; D might be TRBD1 (6 bases). This CDR3 comprises 12 residues. Trimming pared 2 bases from V and 6 bases from J, leaving 9 bases between. The germline CDR1 and CDR2 sequences are SGHDT and YYEEEE. CDR3 loop: CASSLQGSEQYF. The CDR3 DNA reads TGTGCCAGCAGCTTACAGGGTTCCGAGCAGTACTTC.

The chain joins TRBV7-6 to TRBJ2-2; possible D gene TRBD1, 6 bases. Trimming left V 5 bases short and J 0 bases short, with 13 bases between. Germline CDR1 and CDR2: SGHVS and FNYEAQ. The CDR3 is 16 amino acids. CDR3 sequence reads: CASSRLGTPNTGELFF. CDR3 DNA: TGTGCCAGCAGCCGGCTCGGGACACCGAACACCGGGGAGCTGTTTTTT.

The chain employs TRBV5-1 and TRBJ1-1; D perhaps matches TRBD1 (6 bases). Germline lookup yields CDR1 SGHRS and CDR2 YFSETQ. This CDR3 contains 16 residues. Trimming stripped 0 bases from V and 4 bases from J, with 16 bases between. Here the CDR3 DNA reads TGCGCCAGCAGCTTGGTGGATAGGGGGAGTGTCACTGAAGCTTTCTTT. Protein product: CASSLVDRGSVTEAFF.

This sequence joins TRBV6-1 and TRBJ2-2; 9 bases are shared with TRBD1. Germline V CDR1 and CDR2: MNHNS, SASEGT. J lost 3 bases, V lost 8 bases, and 7 bases had no gene match. CDR3 size: 15 residues. CDR3 protein: CASDTGGWDTGELFF. CDR3 in DNA: TGTGCCAGCGATACAGGGGGCTGGGACACCGGGGAGCTGTTTTTT.

The V gene is TRBV5-1, the J gene TRBJ1-1, with D tentatively TRBD1 (6 bases). Trimming took 4 bases from V and 6 from J, leaving 19 bases between them. The CDR3 is made up of 15 amino acids. Looked up from germline, CDR1 is SGHRS and CDR2 is YFSETQ. CDR3 protein: CASSLIGGGGAEAFF. The CDR3 region has the DNA TGCGCCAGCAGCCTTATAGGGGGGGGTGGGGCTGAAGCTTTCTTT. The whole variable domain, remainder taken from reference TRBV5-1 and TRBJ1-1, is KAGVTQTPRYLIKTRGQQVTLSCSPISGHRSVSWYQQTPGQGLQFLFEYFSETQRNKGNFPGRFSGRQFSNSRSEMNVSTLELGDSALYLCASSLIGGGGAEAFFGQGTRLTVV.

The gene calls are TRBV7-8 and TRBJ2-6, with D possibly being TRBD2 (6 bases). The CDR3 extends over 16 amino acids. From germline, CDR1 is SGHVS and CDR2 FQNEAQ. V was cut by 2 bases and J by 3 bases, with 11 bases left in between. The CDR3 sequence is CASSLNGGVGANVLTF. The CDR3 DNA follows: TGTGCCAGCAGCTTAAATGGCGGGGTTGGGGCCAACGTCCTGACTTTC.

The chain combines TRBV18 with TRBJ2-1; 8 bases line up with TRBD2. V lost 4 bases, J lost 0 bases, and 8 bases stayed unmatched. The CDR3 length is 17 residues. CDR1 and CDR2 (germline): KGHSH, LQKENI. The CDR3 DNA is TGTGCCAGCTCACTACGACAGCGGGGGCCCTCCTACAATGAGCAGTTCTTC. Its translation is CASSLRQRGPSYNEQFF.

This chain uses TRBV19 with TRBJ2-6; possible D gene TRBD1, 6 bases. Germline CDR1 and CDR2: LNHDA and SQIVND (reference sequence). This CDR3 contains 19 residues. Trimming pared 3 bases from V and 2 bases from J, leaving 20 bases between. The CDR3 protein is CASSMVQGSPSPGANVLTF. The CDR3 DNA sequence: TGTGCCAGTAGTATGGTTCAGGGGTCACCCTCTCCTGGGGCCAACGTCCTGACTTTC.

This clone has just a few counts. The chain recombines TRBV14 with TRBJ2-1; weak D call: TRBD1 (6 bases). V lost 2 bases and J lost 8, with 10 bases in between. Germline values: CDR1 SGHDN, CDR2 FVKESK. The CDR3 is 13 amino acids. The DNA for the CDR3 is TGTGCCAGCAGCCAAACTGGGGGCGATGAGCAGTTCTTC. As protein: CASSQTGGDEQFF.

The chain carries TRBV29-1 and TRBJ2-2, with 7 positions matching TRBD1. The CDR3 length is 14 residues. Germline CDR1 reads SQVTM; CDR2 reads ANQGSEA. V was clipped by 7 bases and J by 3 bases; unmatched bases: 8. The CDR3 protein is CSGETGQDTGELFF. In DNA, the CDR3 is TGCAGCGGTGAGACAGGGCAGGACACCGGGGAGCTGTTTTTT.

The CDR3 reads CASSDRGLSYEQYV. CDR3 sequence (DNA): TGTGCCAGCAGCGACAGGGGACTGTCCTACGAGCAGTACGTC. This chain joins TRBV6-1 and TRBJ2-7, with TRBD1 identical over 8 bases. Trimming cost V 6 bases and J 1 base; bases outside gene matches: 5. Germline V gives CDR1 MNHNS, CDR2 SASEGT. This CDR3 comprises 14 residues.

This clone appeared a few times. The chain joins TRBV20-1 to TRBJ1-1; 7 nucleotides line up with TRBD1. The V gene end was trimmed by 5 bases and the J gene end by 3 bases; junction bases not matched to a gene: 0. The germline V gene has CDR1 DFQATT and CDR2 SNEGSKA (reference sequence). This CDR3 is 11 amino acids long. DNA of the CDR3: TGCAGTGCTGGACAGGACACTGAAGCTTTCTTT. This encodes CSAGQDTEAFF.

The rearrangement uses TRBV9 and TRBJ1-4; tentative D call: TRBD1 (5 bases). Germline values: CDR1 SGDLS, CDR2 YYNGEE. The CDR3 is made up of 15 amino acids. V gave up 4 bases and J gave up 6 bases, with 16 bases separating them. The CDR3 spells CASSRRGGDDEKLFF. The CDR3, as DNA: TGTGCCAGCAGCCGACGTGGAGGGGACGATGAAAAACTGTTTTTT.

The chain uses TRBV2 and TRBJ1-5; 7 nucleotides line up with TRBD1. The CDR3 contains 14 residues. Germline CDR1 reads SNHLY; CDR2 reads FYNNEI. The V segment lost 2 bases and the J segment 10 bases; nucleotides outside the gene matches: 8. The CDR3 loop is CASSERTGNRPQHF. The CDR3 DNA reads as TGTGCCAGCAGTGAAAGGACAGGCAATCGCCCCCAGCATTTT. Full variable domain (rest looked up from reference TRBV2 and TRBJ1-5): EPEVTQTPSHQVTQMGQEVILRCVPISNHLYFYWYRQILGQKVEFLVSFYNNEISEKSEIFDDQFSVERPDGSNFTLKIRSTKLEDSAMYFCASSERTGNRPQHFGDGTRLSIL.

The genes are TRBV19 and TRBJ1-5; no clear D gene. Trimming took off 2 bases at V and 2 bases at J, with 16 bases between the two ends. There are 17 residues in the CDR3. CDR1 and CDR2 (germline): LNHDA, SQIVND (reference sequence). CDR3 bases: TGTGCCAGTAGTATAACCCCCGGGGAGGAGGGCAATCAGCCCCAGCATTTT. It specifies CASSITPGEEGNQPQHF.

This clone was seen a few times. The chain joins TRBV11-2 to TRBJ2-2; the D is unclear. The V gene lost 5 bases and the J gene lost 0 bases, with 10 bases spanning the gap. Germline lookup yields CDR1 SGHAT and CDR2 FQNNGV. The CDR3 loop spans 15 amino acids. CDR3 sequence reads: CASSRTTANTGELFF. CDR3 DNA sequence: TGTGCCAGCAGCCGCACAACCGCGAACACCGGGGAGCTGTTTTTT.

This chain joins TRBV4-1 and TRBJ2-3, with D perhaps matching TRBD2 (5 bases). Germline V CDR1 and CDR2: MGHRA, YSYEKL. The CDR3 is 15 amino acids. The V end was cut by 0 bases, the J end by 1 base, with 8 bases between. This CDR3 reads CASSQDWERTDTQYF. DNA for the CDR3: TGCGCCAGCAGCCAAGATTGGGAGCGCACAGATACGCAGTATTTT.

CDR3 sequence: CASSLGASLHF. The DNA for the CDR3 is TGTGCCAGCAGCTTGGGAGCTTCCCTCCACTTT. The gene calls are TRBV11-2 and TRBJ1-6; D is uncertain. This CDR3 region has 11 residues. Germline V gene sequence: CDR1 SGHAT, CDR2 FQNNGV. Trimming shortened V by 3 bases and J by 14 bases, and 8 bases separated the two germline ends.

The chain is built from TRBV7-2 and TRBJ2-5; TRBD2 aligns across 11 bases. Germline assignment: CDR1 SGHTA and CDR2 FQGNSA. The CDR3 is made up of 17 amino acids. Trimming removed 1 base from V and 5 bases from J; junction bases left unmatched: 9. CDR3 nucleotides: TGTGCCAGCAGCTTAGGGGTGGTAGCGGGGGGGCGGGAGACCCAGTACTTC. This gives the protein CASSLGVVAGGRETQYF.

This sequence joins TRBV11-2 and TRBJ1-5; no reliable D call. CDR3 size: 16 residues. Trimming cost V 1 base and J 6 bases, with 16 bases left between them. Germline V gene sequence: CDR1 SGHAT, CDR2 FQNNGV. This CDR3 is CASSLGGVRGIQPQHF. In nucleotides, the CDR3 is TGTGCCAGCAGCTTAGGCGGGGTCCGGGGTATTCAGCCCCAGCATTTT.